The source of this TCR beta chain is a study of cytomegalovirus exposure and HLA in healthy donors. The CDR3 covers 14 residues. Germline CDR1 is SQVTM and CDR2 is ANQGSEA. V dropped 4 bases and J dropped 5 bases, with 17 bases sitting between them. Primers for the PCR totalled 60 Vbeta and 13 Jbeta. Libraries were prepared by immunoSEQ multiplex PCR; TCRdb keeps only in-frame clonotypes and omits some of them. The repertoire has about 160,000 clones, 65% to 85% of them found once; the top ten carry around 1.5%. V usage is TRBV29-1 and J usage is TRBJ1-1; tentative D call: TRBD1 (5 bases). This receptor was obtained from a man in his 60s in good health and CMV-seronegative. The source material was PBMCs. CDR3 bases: TGCAGCGTTGGTCCGCAGGGAAAGATTACTGAAGCTTTCTTT. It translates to CSVGPQGKITEAFF. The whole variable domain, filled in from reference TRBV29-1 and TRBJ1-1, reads SAVISQKPSRDICQRGTSLTIQCQVDSQVTMMFWYRQQPGQSLTLIATANQGSEATYESGFVIDKFPISRPNLTFSTLTVSNMSPEDSSIYLCSVGPQGKITEAFFGQGTRLTVV.